This T cell receptor beta chain comes out of a study of siplizumab effects on memory and regulatory T cells. Study-wide points: The mean Treg-derived percentage of mappable alloreactive CD4+ clones was roughly 69% with siplizumab compared with about 28% in controls. Apparently key alloresponse contributors, naive T cells also seemed more diverse than memory cells.

The assay was immunoSEQ multiplex PCR, and TCRdb's table has in-frame clones only and misses some. The sample shows 60,000 to 65,000 clones, roughly 78% of them seen only once. Concerning this clone itself: The target antigen is unknown.

Germline values: CDR1 SGHTS, CDR2 YDEGEE. V was trimmed by 3 bases and J by 0 bases, leaving 19 bases between them. The CDR3 contains 17 residues. Sequenced material: memory CD4+ T cells sorted from blood. V and J are TRBV5-8 and TRBJ2-7; the D gene is possibly TRBD2 (5 bases). This clonotype was sampled from a human donor in good health. The CDR3 nucleotides read TGTGCCAGCAGCTCTACTATTTTTTCGGGGAGCTCCTACGAGCAGTACTTC. It is translated as CASSSTIFSGSSYEQYF.